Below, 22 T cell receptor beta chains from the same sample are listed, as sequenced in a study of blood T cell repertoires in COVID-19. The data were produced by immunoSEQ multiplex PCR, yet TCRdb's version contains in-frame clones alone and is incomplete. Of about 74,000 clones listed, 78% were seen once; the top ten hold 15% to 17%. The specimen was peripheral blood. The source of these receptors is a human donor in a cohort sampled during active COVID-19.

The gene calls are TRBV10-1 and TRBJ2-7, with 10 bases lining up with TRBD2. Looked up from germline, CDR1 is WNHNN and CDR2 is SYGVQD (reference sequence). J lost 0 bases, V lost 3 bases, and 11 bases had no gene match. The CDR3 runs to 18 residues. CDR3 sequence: CASSDPRTSGAYSYEQYF. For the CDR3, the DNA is TGCGCCAGCAGTGACCCTCGTACTAGCGGGGCTTACTCCTACGAGCAGTACTTC.

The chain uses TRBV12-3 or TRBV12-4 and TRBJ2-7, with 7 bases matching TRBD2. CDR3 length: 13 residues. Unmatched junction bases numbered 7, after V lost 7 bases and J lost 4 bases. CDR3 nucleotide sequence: TGTGCCAGCACCCCCTCGGGACTATACGAGCAGTACTTC. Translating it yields CASTPSGLYEQYF.

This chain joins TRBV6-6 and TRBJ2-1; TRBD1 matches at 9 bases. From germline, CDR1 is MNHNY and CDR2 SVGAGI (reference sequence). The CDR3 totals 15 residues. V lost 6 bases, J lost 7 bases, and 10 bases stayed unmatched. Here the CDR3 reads CASRSLQGALNEQFF. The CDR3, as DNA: TGTGCCAGCAGGTCATTACAGGGGGCGCTAAATGAGCAGTTCTTC.

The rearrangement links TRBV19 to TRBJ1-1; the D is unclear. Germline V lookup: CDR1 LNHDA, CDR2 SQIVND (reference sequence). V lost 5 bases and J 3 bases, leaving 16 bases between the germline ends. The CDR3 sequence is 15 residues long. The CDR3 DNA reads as TGTGCCAGTAGTTCAAGGCGGATCACCGACACTGAAGCTTTCTTT. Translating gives CASSSRRITDTEAFF.

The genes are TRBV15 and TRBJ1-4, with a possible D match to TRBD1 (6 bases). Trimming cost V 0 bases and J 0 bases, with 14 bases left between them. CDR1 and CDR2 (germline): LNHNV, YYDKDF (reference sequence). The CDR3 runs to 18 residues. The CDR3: CATSRDPPRGPTNEKLFF. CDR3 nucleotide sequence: TGTGCCACCAGCAGAGATCCCCCCAGGGGTCCAACTAATGAAAAACTGTTTTTT.

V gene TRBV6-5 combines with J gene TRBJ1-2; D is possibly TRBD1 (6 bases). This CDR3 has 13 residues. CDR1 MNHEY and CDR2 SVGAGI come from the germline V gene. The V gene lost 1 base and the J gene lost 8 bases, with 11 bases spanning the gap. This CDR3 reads CASSYYREWGYTF. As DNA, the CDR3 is TGTGCCAGCAGTTACTACAGGGAGTGGGGCTACACCTTC.

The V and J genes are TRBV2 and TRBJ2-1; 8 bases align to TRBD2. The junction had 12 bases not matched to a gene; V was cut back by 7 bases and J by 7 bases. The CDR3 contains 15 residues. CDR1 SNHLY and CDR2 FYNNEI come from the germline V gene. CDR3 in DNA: TGTGCCAGCACCACCGGGGGGGGGAAGGTGAATGAGCAGTTCTTC. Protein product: CASTTGGGKVNEQFF.

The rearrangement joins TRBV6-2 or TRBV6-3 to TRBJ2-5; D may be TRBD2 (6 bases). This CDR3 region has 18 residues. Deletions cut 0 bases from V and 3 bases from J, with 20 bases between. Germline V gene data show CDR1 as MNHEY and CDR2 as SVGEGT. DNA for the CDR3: TGTGCCAGCAGTTACTCGAAGGAACCGGGACTGGAAAAAGAGACCCAGTACTTC. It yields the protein CASSYSKEPGLEKETQYF.

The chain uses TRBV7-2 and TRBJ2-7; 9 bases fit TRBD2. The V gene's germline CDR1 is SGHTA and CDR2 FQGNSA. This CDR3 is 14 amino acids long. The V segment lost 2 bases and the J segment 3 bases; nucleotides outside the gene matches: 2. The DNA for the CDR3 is TGTGCCAGCAGCTTAACTAGCGGGCTCTACGAGCAGTACTTC. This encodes CASSLTSGLYEQYF.

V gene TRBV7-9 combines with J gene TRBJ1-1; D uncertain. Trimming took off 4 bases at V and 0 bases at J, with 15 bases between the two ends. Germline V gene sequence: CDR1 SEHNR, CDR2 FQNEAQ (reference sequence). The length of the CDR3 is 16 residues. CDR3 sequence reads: CASSSLASGVNTEAFF. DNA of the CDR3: TGTGCCAGCAGCTCCCTGGCCTCCGGGGTGAACACTGAAGCTTTCTTT.

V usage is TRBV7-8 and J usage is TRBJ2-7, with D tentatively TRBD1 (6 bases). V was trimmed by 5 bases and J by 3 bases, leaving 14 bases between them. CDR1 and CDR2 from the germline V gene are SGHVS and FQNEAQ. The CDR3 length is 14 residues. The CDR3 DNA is TGTGCCAGCAGCCAGGGGTGGTTGGACTACGAGCAGTACTTC. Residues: CASSQGWLDYEQYF.

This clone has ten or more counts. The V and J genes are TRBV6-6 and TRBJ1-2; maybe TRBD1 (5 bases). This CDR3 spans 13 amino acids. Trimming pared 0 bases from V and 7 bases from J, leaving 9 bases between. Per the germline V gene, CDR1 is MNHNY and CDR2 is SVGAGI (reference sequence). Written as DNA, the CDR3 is TGTGCCAGCAGTTACTCGGAGCAGGGTGGCTACACCTTC. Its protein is CASSYSEQGGYTF.

DNA for the CDR3: TGCGCCAGCAGCTTGGATGTGGCGGACAGGGGTTACGAGCAGTACTTC. It encodes CASSLDVADRGYEQYF. This chain joins TRBV5-1 and TRBJ2-7, with 9 bases aligning to TRBD1. Germline-derived CDR1 and CDR2 are SGHRS and YFSETQ. This CDR3 has 16 residues. Germline trimming cut 0 bases from V and 4 bases from J; bases unmatched to any gene: 8.

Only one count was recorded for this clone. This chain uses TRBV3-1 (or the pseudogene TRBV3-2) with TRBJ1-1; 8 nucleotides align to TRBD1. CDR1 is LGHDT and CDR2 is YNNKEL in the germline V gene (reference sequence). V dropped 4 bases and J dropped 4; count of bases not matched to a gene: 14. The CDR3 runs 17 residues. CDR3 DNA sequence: TGTGCCAGCAGCCCCGTGAAACAGGACAGGGTAGGCACTGAAGCTTTCTTT. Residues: CASSPVKQDRVGTEAFF.

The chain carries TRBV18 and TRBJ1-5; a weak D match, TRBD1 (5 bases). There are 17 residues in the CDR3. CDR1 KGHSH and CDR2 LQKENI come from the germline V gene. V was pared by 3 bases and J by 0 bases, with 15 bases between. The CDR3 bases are TGTGCCAGCTCACCCTACAGGCCGACGGATAGCAATCAGCCCCAGCATTTT. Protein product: CASSPYRPTDSNQPQHF. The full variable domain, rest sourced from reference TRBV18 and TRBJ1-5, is NAGVMQNPRHLVRRRGQEARLRCSPMKGHSHVYWYRQLPEEGLKFMVYLQKENIIDESGMPKERFSAEFPKEGPSILRIQQVVRGDSAAYFCASSPYRPTDSNQPQHFGDGTRLSIL.

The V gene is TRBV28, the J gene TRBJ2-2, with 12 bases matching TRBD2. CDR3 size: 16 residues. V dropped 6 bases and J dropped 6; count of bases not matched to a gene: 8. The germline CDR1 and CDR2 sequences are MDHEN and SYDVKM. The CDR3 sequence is CASRQTSGSGPGELFF. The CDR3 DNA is TGTGCCAGCAGGCAGACTAGCGGGAGTGGTCCCGGGGAGCTGTTTTTT.

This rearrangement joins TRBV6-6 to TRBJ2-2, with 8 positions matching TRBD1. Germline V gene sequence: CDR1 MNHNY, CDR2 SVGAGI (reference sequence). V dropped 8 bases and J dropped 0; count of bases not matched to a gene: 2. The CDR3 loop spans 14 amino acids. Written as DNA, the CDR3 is TGTGCCAGCGTGGGACAGGCGAACACCGGGGAGCTGTTTTTT. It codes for CASVGQANTGELFF.

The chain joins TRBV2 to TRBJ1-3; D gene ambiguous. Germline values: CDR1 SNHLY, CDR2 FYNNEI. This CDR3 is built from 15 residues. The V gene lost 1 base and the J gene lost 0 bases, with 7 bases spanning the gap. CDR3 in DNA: TGTGCCAGCAGTGAAGGGCAGTTCTCTGGAAACACCATATATTTT. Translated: CASSEGQFSGNTIYF.

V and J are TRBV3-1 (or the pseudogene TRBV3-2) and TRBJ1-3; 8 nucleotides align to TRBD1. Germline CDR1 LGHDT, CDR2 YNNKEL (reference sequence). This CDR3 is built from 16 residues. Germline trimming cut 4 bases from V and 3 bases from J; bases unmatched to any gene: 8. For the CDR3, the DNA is TGTGCCAGCAGCCTTCGCCCAGGGGGCGGTGGAAACACCATATATTTT. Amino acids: CASSLRPGGGGNTIYF.

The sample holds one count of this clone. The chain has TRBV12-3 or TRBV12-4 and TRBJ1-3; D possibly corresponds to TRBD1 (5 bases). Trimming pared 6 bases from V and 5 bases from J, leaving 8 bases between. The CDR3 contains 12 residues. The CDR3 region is CASSPDRNTIYF. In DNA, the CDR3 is TGTGCCAGCAGCCCGGACAGAAACACCATATATTTT.

The CDR3 loop reads CASSLNGGYTF. The CDR3 region has the DNA TGTGCCAGCAGCTTGAACGGGGGCTACACCTTC. V gene TRBV5-4 combines with J gene TRBJ1-2; D not certain. The germline V and J ends were trimmed by 1 base and 8 bases, with 6 bases remaining between them. The CDR3 covers 11 residues. Germline CDR1 SGHNT, CDR2 YYREEE (reference sequence).

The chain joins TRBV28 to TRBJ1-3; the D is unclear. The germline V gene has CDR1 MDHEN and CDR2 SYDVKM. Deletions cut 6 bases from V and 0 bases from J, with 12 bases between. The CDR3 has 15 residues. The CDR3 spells CASSLTGSSGNTIYF. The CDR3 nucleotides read TGTGCCAGCAGCCTAACGGGGAGCTCTGGAAACACCATATATTTT.